Following are 21 T cell receptor beta chains from one sample sequenced in a study of radiotherapy plus CTLA-4 blockade in lung cancer. Only in-frame clones appear in the TCRdb table, and some are missing; sequencing was by immunoSEQ multiplex PCR. The sample has about 94,000 clones, approximately 78% seen once. The sample consisted of peripheral blood, taken from a patient treated with radiotherapy plus ipilimumab. These receptors were taken from a human donor with non-small cell lung cancer that progressed on radiotherapy plus ipilimumab.

This sequence joins TRBV5-1 and TRBJ2-7; D possibly corresponds to TRBD1 (6 bases). The ends were cut back, 0 bases at V and 2 bases at J, with 12 bases in the middle. Looked up from germline, CDR1 is SGHRS and CDR2 is YFSETQ. CDR3 length: 15 amino acids. In DNA, the CDR3 is TGCGCCAGCAGCTTGGGTCAGGGGCTTGCCTACGAGCAGTACTTC. This translates into CASSLGQGLAYEQYF.

The chain employs TRBV27 and TRBJ2-7; 8 bases map to TRBD1. CDR3 length equals 16 residues. Germline CDR1 is MNHEY and CDR2 is SMNVEV (reference sequence). The V segment lost 5 bases and the J segment 4 bases; nucleotides outside the gene matches: 13. This CDR3 reads CASSQSPDRGLYEQYF. The CDR3 nucleotides read TGTGCCAGCAGTCAAAGCCCCGACAGGGGACTGTACGAGCAGTACTTC.

This CDR3 reads CASSVGGGLDTQYF. CDR3 nucleotide sequence: TGTGCCAGTAGTGTCGGGGGAGGGTTAGATACGCAGTATTTT. This chain links TRBV19 with TRBJ2-3, with 7 bases identical to TRBD2. The CDR3 loop spans 14 amino acids. Germline CDR1 reads LNHDA; CDR2 reads SQIVND (reference sequence). V dropped 5 bases and J dropped 5; count of bases not matched to a gene: 7.

The chain uses TRBV6-1 and TRBJ1-5; weak D call: TRBD1 (6 bases). Looked up from germline, CDR1 is MNHNS and CDR2 is SASEGT. CDR3 length: 15 amino acids. The V end lost 1 base, the J end lost 6 bases, and 13 bases lay between the germline ends. This chain's CDR3 is CASSEGSTGIQPQHF. CDR3 DNA sequence: TGTGCCAGCAGTGAAGGTAGTACAGGGATTCAGCCCCAGCATTTT.

The chain couples TRBV6-1 to TRBJ2-7; tentatively, D is TRBD2 (7 bases). The length of the CDR3 is 14 residues. CDR1 is MNHNS, CDR2 SASEGT, per germline. Deletions cut 2 bases from V and 1 base from J, with 9 bases between. CDR3 loop: CASSEKGGSYEQYF. Here the CDR3 DNA reads TGTGCCAGCAGTGAAAAGGGGGGGTCCTACGAGCAGTACTTC.

The J gene is TRBJ2-1, the V gene TRBV5-4; TRBD2 agrees at 13 bases. CDR1 is SGHNT, CDR2 YYREEE, per germline (reference sequence). CDR3 length: 15 amino acids. The V and J ends lost 4 bases and 7 bases, in that order; junction bases with no gene match: 5. The CDR3 nucleotides read TGTGCCAGCAGCGAGAAGACTAGCGGGAGGAATGAGCAGTTCTTC. Protein sequence: CASSEKTSGRNEQFF. The whole variable domain, filled in from reference TRBV5-4 and TRBJ2-1, reads ETGVTQSPTHLIKTRGQQVTLRCSSQSGHNTVSWYQQALGQGPQFIFQYYREEENGRGNFPPRFSGLQFPNYSSELNVNALELDDSALYLCASSEKTSGRNEQFFGPGTRLTVL.

The chain carries TRBV28 and TRBJ2-3; possible D gene TRBD2, 5 bases. This CDR3 comprises 12 residues. The germline V and J ends were trimmed by 8 bases and 2 bases, with 8 bases remaining between them. CDR1 is MDHEN and CDR2 is SYDVKM in the germline V gene. DNA of the CDR3: TGTGCCAGCGGGAGAGACACAGATACGCAGTATTTT. This encodes CASGRDTDTQYF. Supplemented by reference TRBV28 and TRBJ2-3, the full variable domain reads DVKVTQSSRYLVKRTGEKVFLECVQDMDHENMFWYRQDPGLGLRLIYFSYDVKMKEKGDIPEGYSVSREKKERFSLILESASTNQTSMYLCASGRDTDTQYFGPGTRLTVL.

In DNA form, the CDR3 reads TGTGCCAGCAGCTTGCTGACTAGCGGGAGGGGAGATACGCAGTATTTT. This translates into CASSLLTSGRGDTQYF. The V gene is TRBV5-4, the J gene TRBJ2-3, with 14 bases that match TRBD2. The CDR3 sequence is 16 residues long. Germline-derived CDR1 and CDR2 are SGHNT and YYREEE (reference sequence). The J segment lost 5 bases and the V segment lost 1 base, leaving 3 bases of the junction unmatched.

This clone was observed once. As DNA, the CDR3 is TGTGCCAGCAGCTTTCTCTGCTACGAGCAGTACGTC. Translation: CASSFLCYEQYV. V gene TRBV12-1 combines with J gene TRBJ2-7. TRBV12-1 is a listed pseudogene. The CDR3 is 12 amino acids.

The J gene is TRBJ2-2, the V gene TRBV9; 7 bases map to TRBD2. The CDR3 spans 19 residues. Germline CDR1 and CDR2: SGDLS and YYNGEE. V dropped 0 bases and J dropped 0; count of bases not matched to a gene: 11. The CDR3 protein is CASSVGGGQAGSNTGELFF. In DNA form, the CDR3 reads TGTGCCAGCAGCGTAGGGGGAGGGCAGGCCGGCTCGAACACCGGGGAGCTGTTTTTT.

This clone occurred a few times. This sequence joins TRBV7-9 and TRBJ2-7; 7 bases map to TRBD1. CDR1 and CDR2 from the germline V gene are SEHNR and FQNEAQ (reference sequence). V dropped 5 bases and J dropped 1; count of bases not matched to a gene: 2. The CDR3 has 13 residues. The CDR3, as DNA: TGTGCCAGCAGCCCGGGACAGTCCTACGAGCAGTACTTC. Translation gives CASSPGQSYEQYF.

DNA of the CDR3: TGTGCCAGCAGACTCACCGGGACAGGGTCCAATGAGCAGTTCTTC. Amino acid sequence: CASRLTGTGSNEQFF. The V call is TRBV6-1, the J call TRBJ2-1, with 9 bases identical to TRBD1. Germline V lookup: CDR1 MNHNS, CDR2 SASEGT. Losses at the gene ends were 6 bases for V and 6 bases for J; bases not matched to a gene: 9. The length of the CDR3 is 15 residues.

The V and J genes are TRBV9 and TRBJ1-5; D gene uncertain. Trimming removed 8 bases at V and 5 bases at J, with 14 bases between. CDR1 is SGDLS and CDR2 is YYNGEE in the germline V gene. The CDR3 is 13 amino acids. CDR3 DNA sequence: TGTGCCAGGGAGACCGAGGTAGATCAGCCCCAGCATTTT. Amino acids: CARETEVDQPQHF.

The V and J genes are TRBV9 and TRBJ1-2; TRBD1 might be the D (5 bases). This CDR3 has 15 residues. With 1 base removed from V and 4 bases from J, the gap between germline ends came to 14 bases. Germline CDR1 reads SGDLS; CDR2 reads YYNGEE. In DNA form, the CDR3 reads TGTGCCAGCAGCGTAAAAACGCAGGGTGCCTATGGCTACACCTTC. Encoded protein: CASSVKTQGAYGYTF. The full variable domain, with the rest looked up from reference TRBV9 and TRBJ1-2, is DSGVTQTPKHLITATGQRVTLRCSPRSGDLSVYWYQQSLDQGLQFLIQYYNGEERAKGNILERFSAQQFPDLHSELNLSSLELGDSALYFCASSVKTQGAYGYTFGSGTRLTVV.

The chain recombines TRBV7-9 with TRBJ2-1, with D perhaps given as TRBD1 or TRBD2 (5 bases each). Trimming pared 0 bases from V and 2 bases from J, leaving 8 bases between. CDR1 is SEHNR and CDR2 is FQNEAQ in the germline V gene (reference sequence). This CDR3 spans 15 amino acids. The CDR3, as DNA: TGTGCCAGCAGCTTAGCGGGGGACGCCTACAATGAGCAGTTCTTC. It translates to CASSLAGDAYNEQFF.

V usage is TRBV6-1 and J usage is TRBJ2-7, with 7 bases identical to TRBD1. With V trimmed by 0 bases and J by 0 bases, 5 bases remained unmatched. The CDR3 length is 16 residues. From germline, CDR1 is MNHNS and CDR2 SASEGT. The CDR3 coding sequence is TGTGCCAGCAGTGAAGCGCCCAGACAGGGCTCCTACGAGCAGTACGTC. Encoded protein: CASSEAPRQGSYEQYV.

The chain is built from TRBV18 and TRBJ1-2; D gene unclear. The germline V gene encodes CDR1 KGHSH and CDR2 LQKENI. This CDR3 has 14 residues. V lost 0 bases and J 2 bases, leaving 7 bases between the germline ends. Here the CDR3 DNA reads TGTGCCAGCTCACCACCGGCCCTGAACTATGGCTACACCTTC. This sequence encodes CASSPPALNYGYTF.

The chain joins TRBV6-5 to TRBJ2-7; 8 bases align to TRBD1. The CDR3 runs to 14 residues. Germline V lookup: CDR1 MNHEY, CDR2 SVGAGI. Trimming took 8 bases from V and 2 from J; bases not matched to a gene: 8. Written as DNA, the CDR3 is TGTGCCAGCGCAGGGGGCCCCATCACCTACGAGCAGTACGTC. Amino acids: CASAGGPITYEQYV.

The chain uses TRBV27 and TRBJ2-5; 9 nucleotides match TRBD2. Trimming cost V 0 bases and J 4 bases; bases outside gene matches: 3. The CDR3 spans 15 residues. The germline gives CDR1 MNHEY, CDR2 SMNVEV (reference sequence). Written as DNA, the CDR3 is TGTGCCAGCAGTTTATCTAGCGGGAGTCTAGAGACCCAGTACTTC. It yields the protein CASSLSSGSLETQYF.

The chain employs TRBV28 and TRBJ1-2; D might be TRBD1 (5 bases). Germline loops: CDR1 MDHEN, CDR2 SYDVKM. Trimming took 7 bases from V and 1 from J, leaving 13 bases between them. The CDR3 length is 14 residues. CDR3 coding DNA: TGTGCCAGCATGGGGCAGGCCCATAACTATGGCTACACCTTC. The encoded protein is CASMGQAHNYGYTF.

J is TRBJ1-2 and V is TRBV2, with 8 bases fitting TRBD1. Unmatched junction bases numbered 1, after V lost 10 bases and J lost 0 bases. Germline assignment: CDR1 SNHLY and CDR2 FYNNEI. The CDR3 sequence is 12 residues long. CDR3 nucleotide sequence: TGTGCCACACAGGGGGCTAACTATGGCTACACCTTC. Translating gives CATQGANYGYTF.